This T cell receptor (beta chain) was captured by sequencing in a study of T cell repertoires in cytomegalovirus infection. Study-level results: In two of eight donors, the top clonotype was HLA-C-restricted CMV-specific.

TCRdb re-derived calls from the reads in MiXCR, one entry per CDR3 protein. Among some 920,000 distinct CDR3 sequences listed, about 33% were seen once. CDR1 and CDR2 from the germline V gene are LNHDA and SQIVND (reference sequence). The CDR3 sequence is 13 residues long. V gave up 6 bases and J gave up 10 bases, with 16 bases separating them. Concerning this clonotype: Its antigen is unknown.

The genes are TRBV19 and TRBJ2-1, with D perhaps assigned TRBD1 or TRBD2 (6 bases each). Sequenced material: cultured CD8+ T cells from PBMCs, taken from culture after CMV antigen stimulation. This clonotype was sampled from a human donor in good health (CMV status not recorded). Some clones in this sample may be carry-over from other donors' samples. The CDR3, as DNA: TGTGCCAGTAGCCCAAAGGCGGGGACAGAGCAGTTCTTC. It codes for CASSPKAGTEQFF.